Following are 27 T cell receptor beta chains from one sample sequenced in a study of blood T cell repertoires in COVID-19. Some clones are missing from TCRdb's copy, which holds only in-frame ones; the method was immunoSEQ multiplex PCR. This sample yields some 260,000 clones, of which about nine tenths are seen a single time; about 1.7% belongs to the top ten. Input material: PBMCs or T cells enriched from blood (not recorded which). The source is a man aged 35 to 55 who had recovered from COVID-19.

The chain is built from TRBV7-7 and TRBJ2-2; TRBD2 is a possible D gene (6 bases). The CDR3 consists of 16 residues. Looked up from germline, CDR1 is SSHAT and CDR2 is FNYEAQ (reference sequence). V lost 2 bases, J lost 8 bases, and 18 bases lay in between. The CDR3, as DNA: TGTGCCAGCAGCTTAACAGCGGGCCCCGAATCGGGGGAGCTGTTTTTT. Protein product: CASSLTAGPESGELFF.

The chain recombines TRBV12-3 or TRBV12-4 with TRBJ2-1; tentative D call: TRBD1 (5 bases). Trimming took off 5 bases at V and 4 bases at J, with 9 bases between the two ends. The CDR3 extends over 13 amino acids. DNA for the CDR3: TGTGCCAGCAGTAGGACATTGTACAATGAGCAGTTCTTC. It specifies CASSRTLYNEQFF.

The rearrangement links TRBV19 to TRBJ1-5, with 9 bases matching TRBD1. Looked up from germline, CDR1 is LNHDA and CDR2 is SQIVND (reference sequence). The V and J ends lost 1 base and 9 bases, in that order; junction bases with no gene match: 10. CDR3 length: 16 amino acids. CDR3 DNA: TGTGCCAGTAGTATAGGTAGGCGGACAGGGGAAGGGCCCCAGCATTTT. It translates to CASSIGRRTGEGPQHF.

The chain carries TRBV16 and TRBJ2-5; TRBD2 matches at 10 bases. CDR3 length: 19 residues. With V trimmed by 3 bases and J by 2 bases, 15 bases remained unmatched. Germline CDR1 reads KGHSY; CDR2 reads FQNENV. In nucleotides, the CDR3 is TGTGCCAGCAGCCATCTCGAGGCGCTAGCGGGAGCGGGGCAAGAGACCCAGTACTTC. This gives the protein CASSHLEALAGAGQETQYF.

V is TRBV28 and J is TRBJ2-1, with TRBD1 matching over 10 bases. The germline CDR1 and CDR2 sequences are MDHEN and SYDVKM. J was trimmed by 1 base and V by 6 bases; bases with no gene match: 9. The CDR3 is 17 residues long. CDR3 sequence: CASSTGTGVLSYNEQFF. The CDR3 DNA is TGTGCCAGCAGCACCGGGACAGGGGTCCTTTCCTACAATGAGCAGTTCTTC.

V gene TRBV5-1 combines with J gene TRBJ2-7; D is unresolved. Germline lookup yields CDR1 SGHRS and CDR2 YFSETQ. Trimming shortened V by 4 bases and J by 3 bases, and 5 bases separated the two germline ends. This CDR3 region has 11 residues. In DNA, the CDR3 is TGCGCCAGCAGCGCTAACTACGAGCAGTACTTC. Translating gives CASSANYEQYF.

The CDR3 DNA reads as TGCGCCAGCAGTTTTCAAAATGACTATGGCTACACCTTC. Translated, it gives CASSFQNDYGYTF. The V and J genes are TRBV4-1 and TRBJ1-2; D gene uncertain. V was clipped by 6 bases and J by 3 bases, with 11 bases between them. The CDR3 consists of 13 residues. The germline gives CDR1 MGHRA, CDR2 YSYEKL.

The J gene is TRBJ1-5, the V gene TRBV19; D is undetermined. The V gene lost 7 bases and the J gene lost 0 bases, with 7 bases spanning the gap. Per the germline V gene, CDR1 is LNHDA and CDR2 is SQIVND (reference sequence). The CDR3 is 13 residues long. The CDR3 nucleotides read TGTGCCAGTACACAGCATAGCAATCAGCCCCAGCATTTT. As protein: CASTQHSNQPQHF.

The V and J genes are TRBV28 and TRBJ1-6; tentative D call: TRBD1 (6 bases). The CDR3 is 15 amino acids. CDR1 MDHEN and CDR2 SYDVKM come from the germline V gene. Trimming shortened V by 7 bases and J by 6 bases, and 16 bases separated the two germline ends. CDR3 in amino acids: CASNSQGWSNSPLHF. The CDR3 DNA reads as TGTGCCAGCAATTCTCAGGGGTGGAGTAATTCACCCCTCCACTTT.

Here the CDR3 DNA reads TGTGCCAGCAGCCAAGATTTAGGCGGGGATGGCTACACCTTC. Protein sequence: CASSQDLGGDGYTF. V and J are TRBV3-1 (or the pseudogene TRBV3-2) and TRBJ1-2; D gene uncertain. The CDR3 runs 14 residues. From germline, CDR1 is LGHDT and CDR2 YNNKEL (reference sequence). V was clipped by 0 bases and J by 6 bases, with 11 bases between them.

The chain uses TRBV9 and TRBJ1-5; unclear D gene. Between the trimmed V and J ends, which lost 3 bases and 0 bases, there was a span of 16 bases. CDR1 and CDR2 (germline): SGDLS, YYNGEE. The CDR3 spans 17 residues. The chain's CDR3 is CASSAFEAPTSNQPQHF. As DNA, the CDR3 is TGTGCCAGCAGCGCCTTCGAGGCACCCACTAGCAATCAGCCCCAGCATTTT.

The chain recombines TRBV19 with TRBJ1-2, with no clear D. This CDR3 contains 15 residues. V gave up 1 base and J gave up 4 bases, with 13 bases separating them. Germline assignment: CDR1 LNHDA and CDR2 SQIVND (reference sequence). The CDR3 spells CASSIVTGISYGYTF. CDR3 sequence (DNA): TGTGCCAGTAGTATAGTGACGGGGATCAGCTATGGCTACACCTTC.

This clone was recorded only once. The chain uses TRBV30 and TRBJ1-4; TRBD1 agrees at 8 bases. There are 15 residues in the CDR3. CDR1 GTSNPN and CDR2 SVGIG come from the germline V gene (reference sequence). The V and J ends lost 1 base and 8 bases, in that order; junction bases with no gene match: 9. In DNA form, the CDR3 reads TGTGCCTGGAGTGCATACTCCTGGGACAGGGAAAAACTGTTTTTT. Its protein is CAWSAYSWDREKLFF.

The rearrangement joins TRBV6-5 to TRBJ2-7; perhaps TRBD2 as D (6 bases). CDR1 is MNHEY, CDR2 SVGAGI, per germline. Trimming took off 8 bases at V and 1 base at J, with 15 bases between the two ends. There are 14 residues in the CDR3. The CDR3 here is CASAPGTLSYEQYF. The CDR3 DNA reads as TGTGCCAGCGCCCCCGGGACTTTATCCTACGAGCAGTACTTC.

The chain couples TRBV10-1 to TRBJ2-7, with a tentative D call TRBD2 (6 bases). The V end was cut by 3 bases, the J end by 3 bases, with 15 bases between. The CDR3 loop spans 15 amino acids. In germline, CDR1 is WNHNN, CDR2 SYGVQD (reference sequence). Written as DNA, the CDR3 is TGCGCCAGCAGTGATCCGGGACTGCCGTACTACGAGCAGTACTTC. This sequence encodes CASSDPGLPYYEQYF.

This clone was counted once. The CDR3 spells CATSREVLEDQPQHF. DNA of the CDR3: TGTGCCACCAGCAGAGAAGTACTGGAGGATCAGCCCCAGCATTTT. The V call is TRBV15, the J call TRBJ1-5; D uncertain. Trimming took 0 bases from V and 5 from J, leaving 11 bases between them. The CDR3 runs to 15 residues. Germline CDR1 is LNHNV and CDR2 is YYDKDF (reference sequence).

The CDR3 is CASSLSTGTEIYNEQFF. CDR3 DNA: TGCGCCAGCAGCTTATCGACCGGGACAGAAATATACAATGAGCAGTTCTTC. This chain connects TRBV5-1 to TRBJ2-1, with 7 bases lining up with TRBD1. The trim removed 2 bases at V and 4 bases at J, leaving 12 bases unmatched. CDR1 and CDR2 from the germline V gene are SGHRS and YFSETQ. There are 17 residues in the CDR3.

V gene TRBV27 combines with J gene TRBJ1-1; a weak D match, TRBD1 (5 bases). Trimming took 8 bases from V and 4 from J, leaving 17 bases between them. Germline CDR1 and CDR2: MNHEY and SMNVEV (reference sequence). This CDR3 comprises 14 residues. The CDR3 DNA sequence: TGTGCCAGCCGAAATAGGGGTTTTGGCACTGAAGCTTTCTTT. Its protein is CASRNRGFGTEAFF.

In this sample, this clone turned up a few times. The rearrangement links TRBV15 to TRBJ1-3; D remains unclear. With 0 bases removed from V and 7 bases from J, the gap between germline ends came to 7 bases. Per germline, CDR1 LNHNV and CDR2 YYDKDF (reference sequence). The CDR3 consists of 13 residues. The CDR3 region is CATSRDLSNTIYF. Here the CDR3 DNA reads TGTGCCACCAGCAGAGATCTCTCTAACACCATATATTTT.

This clone was seen a handful of times. This sequence joins TRBV7-2 and TRBJ2-2; D is perhaps TRBD2 (7 bases). The germline gives CDR1 SGHTA, CDR2 FQGNSA. The V gene lost 1 base and the J gene lost 6 bases, with 15 bases spanning the gap. This CDR3 has 16 residues. The CDR3 coding sequence is TGTGCCAGCAGCTTAGTTTGGGGGGGGGCCCCCGGGGAGCTGTTTTTT. It encodes CASSLVWGGAPGELFF. Filled out from reference TRBV7-2 and TRBJ2-2, the complete variable domain reads GAGVSQSPSNKVTEKGKDVELRCDPISGHTALYWYRQSLGQGLEFLIYFQGNSAPDKSGLPSDRFSAERTGGSVSTLTIQRTQQEDSAVYLCASSLVWGGAPGELFFGEGSRLTVL.

This chain uses TRBV10-3 with TRBJ2-1, with D uncertain. Trimming left V 10 bases short and J 7 bases short, with 23 bases between. CDR3 size: 15 residues. Germline V gives CDR1 ENHRY, CDR2 SYGVKD. Written as DNA, the CDR3 is TGTGCCACTAACCAGCTTATGGGCTTCCTAAATGAGCAGTTCTTC. It translates to CATNQLMGFLNEQFF.

The chain links TRBV21-1 to TRBJ2-7; TRBD1, the table's D call, was not compared with the DNA. TRBV21-1 is termed a pseudogene. The CDR3 is 11 residues long. The CDR3 DNA reads as TGTGCCAGCAGCAATGAAGGGGCGGAGTACTTC. It encodes CASSNEGAEYF.

The sample holds one count of this clone. The chain is built from TRBV7-9 and TRBJ2-4, with D possibly TRBD2 on 6 matching bases. The CDR3 has 13 residues. Germline V gene lookup returns CDR1 SEHNR and CDR2 FQNEAQ (reference sequence). The V gene lost 5 bases and the J gene lost 6 bases, with 11 bases spanning the gap. Here the CDR3 DNA reads TGTGCCAGCAGCAACTACGGGGGAAACATTCAGTACTTC. This gives the protein CASSNYGGNIQYF.

Only a few counts were recorded for this clone. This chain connects TRBV7-9 to TRBJ1-3, with D maybe TRBD1 (5 bases). CDR1 is SEHNR, CDR2 FQNEAQ, per germline (reference sequence). Trimming shortened V by 2 bases and J by 4 bases, and 12 bases separated the two germline ends. This CDR3 has 15 residues. The CDR3 region has the DNA TGTGCCAGCAGCTTAAGGGGCGTTGAAGGAAACACCATATATTTT. Translation gives CASSLRGVEGNTIYF.

The V call is TRBV5-1, the J call TRBJ2-7; 9 positions match TRBD2. Germline V gene lookup returns CDR1 SGHRS and CDR2 YFSETQ. The CDR3 consists of 18 residues. The junction had 13 bases not matched to a gene; V was cut back by 0 bases and J by 3 bases. The CDR3 coding sequence is TGCGCCAGCAGCTTGGCCATTAGCGGGAGTGCCGTGGGCTACGAGCAGTACTTC. It translates to CASSLAISGSAVGYEQYF. The full variable domain, rest sourced from reference TRBV5-1 and TRBJ2-7, is KAGVTQTPRYLIKTRGQQVTLSCSPISGHRSVSWYQQTPGQGLQFLFEYFSETQRNKGNFPGRFSGRQFSNSRSEMNVSTLELGDSALYLCASSLAISGSAVGYEQYFGPGTRLTVT.

A remark on this clone: Germline is not matched at one junction end, which may reflect a read error. This sequence joins TRBV5-1 and TRBJ2-1, with 16 bases identical to TRBD2. There are 16 residues in the CDR3. From germline, CDR1 is SGHRS and CDR2 YFSETQ. Here the CDR3 reads CASYGTSGRAWNGQFF. The CDR3 DNA reads TGCGCCAGCTACGGGACTAGCGGGAGGGCCTGGAATGGGCAGTTCTTC.

The gene calls are TRBV6-4 and TRBJ1-1, with 7 bases that match TRBD1. The germline gives CDR1 MRHNA, CDR2 SNTAGT. CDR3 length equals 14 residues. V lost 6 bases to trimming and J lost 7 bases; unmatched junction nucleotides: 11. CDR3 sequence reads: CASRADRVLGEAFF. The CDR3 region has the DNA TGTGCCAGCAGAGCAGACAGGGTGCTCGGTGAAGCTTTCTTT.